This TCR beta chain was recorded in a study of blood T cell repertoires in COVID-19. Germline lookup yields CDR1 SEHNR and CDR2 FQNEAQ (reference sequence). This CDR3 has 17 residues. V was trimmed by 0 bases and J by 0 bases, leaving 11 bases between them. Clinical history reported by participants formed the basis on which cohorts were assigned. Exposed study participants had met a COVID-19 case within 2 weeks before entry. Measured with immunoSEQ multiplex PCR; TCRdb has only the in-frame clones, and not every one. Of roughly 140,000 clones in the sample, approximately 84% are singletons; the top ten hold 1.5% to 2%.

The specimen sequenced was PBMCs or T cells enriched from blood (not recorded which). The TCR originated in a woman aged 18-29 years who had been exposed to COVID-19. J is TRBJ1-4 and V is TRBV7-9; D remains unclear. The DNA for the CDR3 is TGTGCCAGCAGCTTAGCACTCGTACGAGCAACTAATGAAAAACTGTTTTTT. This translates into CASSLALVRATNEKLFF.